This T cell receptor (beta chain) stems from a study of cytomegalovirus exposure and HLA in healthy donors. J gave up 5 bases and V 3 bases, and 10 bases lay outside the gene matches. Germline V lookup: CDR1 SGHAT, CDR2 FQDESV (reference sequence). The CDR3 loop spans 15 amino acids. The PCR made use of 60 Vbeta and 13 Jbeta primers. TCRdb keeps only in-frame clones here, not all; method: immunoSEQ multiplex PCR. The sample includes 85,000 to 120,000 clones, 63% of them seen just once. This clone was detected once. The antigen remains unidentified. Study-wide points: Owing to their indistinguishability, certain V segments, notably TRBV6-2 and TRBV6-3, were excluded.

The sequencing input was PBMCs. This clonotype was obtained from a human donor in good health. The genes are TRBV11-1 and TRBJ2-7; 7 positions agree with TRBD1. The CDR3 DNA sequence: TGTGCCAGCAGCTTCACAGGGGCAGTGGGGAACGAGCAGTACTTC. Translated, it gives CASSFTGAVGNEQYF.